The 18 T cell receptor beta chains reported below all come from one sample, sequenced in a study of blood T cell repertoires in COVID-19. Assay used: immunoSEQ multiplex PCR; TCRdb lists only in-frame clones, some missing. The data hold roughly 140,000 clones, with around four fifths observed a single time. The sequenced sample was peripheral blood. These receptors were obtained from a woman aged 40 to 50 with active or convalescent COVID-19.

This chain uses TRBV11-2 with TRBJ2-3; no definite D call. Trimming took 1 base from V and 0 from J, leaving 11 bases between them. Germline V lookup: CDR1 SGHAT, CDR2 FQNNGV. The CDR3 contains 16 residues. CDR3 sequence (DNA): TGTGCCAGCAGCTTAGTAGGAGCAGCTAGCACAGATACGCAGTATTTT. Translating it yields CASSLVGAASTDTQYF.

The chain employs TRBV30 and TRBJ1-2; the D is unclear. The CDR3 loop spans 13 amino acids. Germline CDR1 GTSNPN, CDR2 SVGIG (reference sequence). The V and J ends lost 0 bases and 0 bases respectively, with 5 bases between them. The CDR3 reads CAWSVGPNYGYTF. CDR3 bases: TGTGCCTGGAGTGTCGGTCCTAACTATGGCTACACCTTC.

The chain couples TRBV7-2 to TRBJ1-2, with D perhaps matching TRBD1 (6 bases). Germline V gene data show CDR1 as SGHTA and CDR2 as FQGNSA. The CDR3 sequence is 15 residues long. V lost 6 bases and J lost 6, with 20 bases in between. Written as DNA, the CDR3 is TGTGCCAGCAGTCGACCCACAGGGCAAGGGGATGGCTACACCTTC. Its protein product is CASSRPTGQGDGYTF.

This clone was detected once. The same CDR3 also results from other DNA sequences found in this sample. The rearrangement links TRBV10-3 to TRBJ1-2; tentative D call: TRBD1 (5 bases). The CDR3 covers 13 residues. V was trimmed by 4 bases and J by 4 bases, leaving 10 bases between them. Germline V gene sequence: CDR1 ENHRY, CDR2 SYGVKD. Written as DNA, the CDR3 is TGTGCCATCAGTGGGCAGGGTGGCTATGGCTACACCTTC. It encodes CAISGQGGYGYTF.

The rearrangement joins TRBV19 to TRBJ1-6, with unresolved D. With 3 bases removed from V and 4 bases from J, the gap between germline ends came to 16 bases. This CDR3 is 17 amino acids long. Germline assignment: CDR1 LNHDA and CDR2 SQIVND (reference sequence). The CDR3 spells CASSIGVRGPYNSPLHF. The CDR3 coding sequence is TGTGCCAGTAGTATCGGTGTCCGGGGTCCTTATAATTCACCCCTCCACTTT.

The rearrangement joins TRBV30 to TRBJ2-7; 8 bases are a match to TRBD2. The germline V gene encodes CDR1 GTSNPN and CDR2 SVGIG (reference sequence). After removal of 0 bases from V and 4 bases from J, the junction contained 8 bases not matched to a gene. This CDR3 spans 15 amino acids. The CDR3: CAWSVEAGAQYEQYF. CDR3 coding DNA: TGTGCCTGGAGTGTCGAAGCGGGGGCCCAGTACGAGCAGTACTTC.

The chain links TRBV7-9 to TRBJ1-1, with 9 bases matching TRBD1. The CDR3 is 16 residues long. The V gene's germline CDR1 is SEHNR and CDR2 FQNEAQ (reference sequence). Trimming took 1 base from V and 1 from J; bases not matched to a gene: 4. CDR3 coding DNA: TGTGCCAGCAGCTTAGTCCCGGGACAGGGGAACACTGAAGCTTTCTTT. It is translated as CASSLVPGQGNTEAFF.

This chain connects TRBV5-1 to TRBJ2-7; TRBD1 matches 9 bases. Per the germline V gene, CDR1 is SGHRS and CDR2 is YFSETQ. CDR3 length: 14 residues. Unmatched junction bases numbered 4, after V lost 5 bases and J lost 1 base. The CDR3 is CASREGQGSYEQYF. The CDR3 DNA sequence: TGCGCCAGCAGGGAGGGACAGGGATCCTACGAGCAGTACTTC. Based on the CDR3 plus reference TRBV5-1 and TRBJ2-7, the full variable domain is KAGVTQTPRYLIKTRGQQVTLSCSPISGHRSVSWYQQTPGQGLQFLFEYFSETQRNKGNFPGRFSGRQFSNSRSEMNVSTLELGDSALYLCASREGQGSYEQYFGPGTRLTVT.

V is TRBV2 and J is TRBJ1-1; 7 bases agree with TRBD1. The CDR3 is made up of 14 amino acids. Unmatched junction bases numbered 7, after V lost 8 bases and J lost 1 base. Germline V lookup: CDR1 SNHLY, CDR2 FYNNEI. CDR3: CASLRGIGNTEAFF. In DNA, the CDR3 is TGTGCCAGCCTCAGGGGGATCGGGAACACTGAAGCTTTCTTT.

The V gene is TRBV29-1, the J gene TRBJ1-5, with TRBD1 identical over 7 bases. V trimming: 6 bases; J trimming: 4 bases; junction bases outside the gene matches: 12. This CDR3 is 15 amino acids long. Germline CDR1 and CDR2: SQVTM and ANQGSEA. The CDR3 sequence is CSVPDRVGGNQPQHF. CDR3 DNA: TGCAGCGTCCCCGACAGGGTTGGGGGTAATCAGCCCCAGCATTTT. The whole variable domain, filled in from reference TRBV29-1 and TRBJ1-5, reads SAVISQKPSRDICQRGTSLTIQCQVDSQVTMMFWYRQQPGQSLTLIATANQGSEATYESGFVIDKFPISRPNLTFSTLTVSNMSPEDSSIYLCSVPDRVGGNQPQHFGDGTRLSIL.

The genes are TRBV5-1 and TRBJ2-1; D is possibly TRBD2 (6 bases). Trimming pared 4 bases from V and 8 bases from J, leaving 10 bases between. The CDR3 runs to 12 residues. Germline lookup yields CDR1 SGHRS and CDR2 YFSETQ. The DNA for the CDR3 is TGCGCCAGCAGCGGGGGGATCCATGAGCAGTTCTTC. Translating it yields CASSGGIHEQFF.

The chain carries TRBV28 and TRBJ2-7; TRBD2 agrees at 7 bases. This CDR3 has 15 amino acids. Per the germline V gene, CDR1 is MDHEN and CDR2 is SYDVKM. V was pared by 7 bases and J by 2 bases, with 11 bases of the junction left unmatched. CDR3: CASTPGWGGTYEQYF. CDR3 nucleotides: TGTGCCAGCACCCCGGGTTGGGGGGGGACCTACGAGCAGTACTTC. Using reference TRBV28 and TRBJ2-7 for the parts outside the CDR3, the full variable domain is DVKVTQSSRYLVKRTGEKVFLECVQDMDHENMFWYRQDPGLGLRLIYFSYDVKMKEKGDIPEGYSVSREKKERFSLILESASTNQTSMYLCASTPGWGGTYEQYFGPGTRLTVT.

The chain combines TRBV5-1 with TRBJ1-1, with 7 positions matching TRBD1. V shed 3 bases, J shed 0 bases, and the junction held 8 bases outside the gene matches. The CDR3 runs 16 residues. Germline-derived CDR1 and CDR2 are SGHRS and YFSETQ. CDR3 amino acids: CASSSYYDRVNTEAFF. In nucleotides, the CDR3 is TGCGCCAGCAGCTCCTACTATGACAGGGTGAACACTGAAGCTTTCTTT.

The chain uses TRBV6-5 and TRBJ1-5; 7 positions agree with TRBD1. With 6 bases clipped from V and 6 bases from J, the junction kept 11 bases outside the gene matches. This CDR3 contains 15 residues. The V gene's germline CDR1 is MNHEY and CDR2 SVGAGI. The CDR3 DNA reads as TGTGCCAGCAGCCCGACAGGGCAGTCAAGTCAGCCCCAGCATTTT. This translates into CASSPTGQSSQPQHF.

There are a few counts of this clone. The gene calls are TRBV19 and TRBJ1-1, with 8 bases that match TRBD1. Trimming cost V 5 bases and J 10 bases; bases outside gene matches: 3. Germline lookup yields CDR1 LNHDA and CDR2 SQIVND (reference sequence). CDR3 length: 11 residues. The CDR3 reads CASSSGTGAFF. CDR3 DNA sequence: TGTGCCAGTAGTTCCGGGACAGGAGCTTTCTTT.

This rearrangement joins TRBV19 to TRBJ1-6, with 8 bases fitting TRBD1. This CDR3 spans 17 amino acids. Germline CDR1 LNHDA, CDR2 SQIVND (reference sequence). Trimming at V came to 4 bases and at J to 3 bases, leaving 8 bases not matched to a gene. CDR3 loop: CASSRDRGADYNSPLHF. The CDR3 DNA reads TGTGCCAGTAGTAGAGACAGGGGCGCAGACTATAATTCACCCCTCCACTTT.

This sequence joins TRBV30 and TRBJ2-3, with D possibly being TRBD2 (7 bases). CDR1 is GTSNPN and CDR2 is SVGIG in the germline V gene (reference sequence). V was pared by 2 bases and J by 6 bases, with 21 bases between. The CDR3 runs 16 residues. The CDR3 coding sequence is TGTGCCTGGAGTCACCCCCGCTCGGGGGGCCGGGATACGCAGTATTTT. Translating it yields CAWSHPRSGGRDTQYF. Complete variable domain (other parts from reference TRBV30 and TRBJ2-3): SQTIHQWPATLVQPVGSPLSLECTVEGTSNPNLYWYRQAAGRGLQLLFYSVGIGQISSEVPQNLSASRPQDRQFILSSKKLLLSDSGFYLCAWSHPRSGGRDTQYFGPGTRLTVL.

This sequence joins TRBV3-1 (or the pseudogene TRBV3-2) and TRBJ1-1; D is possibly TRBD1 (5 bases). The V and J ends lost 0 bases and 5 bases respectively, with 16 bases between them. The CDR3 covers 16 residues. Germline CDR1 is LGHDT and CDR2 is YNNKEL (reference sequence). The CDR3 protein is CASSQDLGRVGTEAFF. The CDR3 nucleotides are TGTGCCAGCAGCCAAGATTTGGGCAGGGTCGGGACTGAAGCTTTCTTT.